Presented here are 3 T cell receptor beta chains from one specimen sequenced in a study of post-analysis software for immune sequencing data. Overall study findings and caveats: With TRBV5-6, TRBV5-1 and TRBV20-1 included, about five TRBV segments were more frequent in patients than in controls.

The authors incorporated unique molecular identifiers into the TCR beta cDNA libraries. MiXCR, applied by TCRdb to the PCR reads, yields one record per CDR3 protein. The sample comprises 350,000 to 450,000 distinct CDR3 sequences, approximately 37% of which are singletons, and 6.5% to 8% rests with the top ten. No antigens are known for them. Sequenced sample: blood. These receptors all stem from a girl aged 2 to 10 with multiple sclerosis.

The chain recombines TRBV5-1 with TRBJ2-7, with D perhaps TRBD1 (6 bases). CDR3 size: 17 residues. Germline CDR1 is SGHRS and CDR2 is YFSETQ. V was pared by 2 bases and J by 4 bases, with 22 bases between. The CDR3 region has the DNA TGCGCCAGCAGCTTTGGACCCCAACAGGGAAGGCCTTACGAGCAGTACTTC. The encoded protein is CASSFGPQQGRPYEQYF.

The genes are TRBV7-8 and TRBJ2-1; D may be TRBD2 (5 bases). Germline V gene lookup returns CDR1 SGHVS and CDR2 FQNEAQ. With 4 bases removed from V and 5 bases from J, the gap between germline ends came to 12 bases. The CDR3 length is 14 residues. The CDR3 region has the DNA TGTGCCAGCAGCTCCAGGACTGGAAACAATGAGCAGTTCTTC. The encoded protein is CASSSRTGNNEQFF.

This chain links TRBV29-1 with TRBJ1-4; D is undetermined. The CDR3 has 11 residues. Germline lookup yields CDR1 SQVTM and CDR2 ANQGSEA. V was shortened by 4 bases and J by 6 bases, with 6 bases between the two germline ends. DNA of the CDR3: TGCAGCGTTGTGATCCATGAAAAACTGTTTTTT. Translation gives CSVVIHEKLFF.